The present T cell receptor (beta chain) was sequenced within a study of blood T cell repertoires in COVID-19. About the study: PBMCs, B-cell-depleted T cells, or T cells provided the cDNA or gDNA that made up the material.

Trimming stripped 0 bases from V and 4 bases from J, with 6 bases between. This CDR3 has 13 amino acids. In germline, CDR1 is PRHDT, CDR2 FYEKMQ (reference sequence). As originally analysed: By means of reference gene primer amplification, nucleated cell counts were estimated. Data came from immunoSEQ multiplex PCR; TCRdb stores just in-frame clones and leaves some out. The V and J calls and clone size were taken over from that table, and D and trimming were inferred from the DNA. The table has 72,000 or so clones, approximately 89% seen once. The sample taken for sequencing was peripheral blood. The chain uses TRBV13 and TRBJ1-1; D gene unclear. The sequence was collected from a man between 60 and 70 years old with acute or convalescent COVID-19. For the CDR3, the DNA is TGTGCCAGCAGCTTAGGTGGAGGCACTGAAGCTTTCTTT. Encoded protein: CASSLGGGTEAFF.